The clone carrying this TCR beta chain is classed as medium-sized. No antigen is known for it. V lost 2 bases to trimming and J lost 4 bases; unmatched junction nucleotides: 6. Germline values: CDR1 DFQATT, CDR2 SNEGSKA (reference sequence). This CDR3 has 15 amino acids. Reverse transcription used around 500 ng RNA and constant-region primers for alpha and beta. Separate chain-specific third strand synthesis with multiplexing indices produced the alpha and beta libraries. A 12-nucleotide barcode per molecule came from two concatenated random hexamers added pre-amplification. A single record per CDR3 protein comes from TCRdb applying MiXCR to the 5' RACE reads. This sample has around 5,000 distinct CDR3 sequences; roughly 22% occur once, and the top ten carry almost 30%. This sample is drawn from a study of HIV-infected patients and healthy controls. On the study more broadly: A modest, significant CD4 rise occurred in about 90% of the 16 patients after three months of therapy. Study results and limitations: Study cohorts differed slightly in age and sex, but this did not explain diversity differences.

Follow-up blood was drawn about 14 weeks, roughly three months, after antiretroviral therapy began. All unsorted peripheral T cells were captured because whole blood was used without fractionation. The genes are TRBV20-1 and TRBJ2-3, with TRBD1 matching over 10 bases. The TCR comes from an adult with HIV infection. Sequenced here: blood, sampled during antiretroviral therapy. The CDR3 is CSARSYGQGADTQYF. As DNA, the CDR3 is TGCAGTGCTAGAAGTTATGGACAGGGGGCAGATACGCAGTATTTT.